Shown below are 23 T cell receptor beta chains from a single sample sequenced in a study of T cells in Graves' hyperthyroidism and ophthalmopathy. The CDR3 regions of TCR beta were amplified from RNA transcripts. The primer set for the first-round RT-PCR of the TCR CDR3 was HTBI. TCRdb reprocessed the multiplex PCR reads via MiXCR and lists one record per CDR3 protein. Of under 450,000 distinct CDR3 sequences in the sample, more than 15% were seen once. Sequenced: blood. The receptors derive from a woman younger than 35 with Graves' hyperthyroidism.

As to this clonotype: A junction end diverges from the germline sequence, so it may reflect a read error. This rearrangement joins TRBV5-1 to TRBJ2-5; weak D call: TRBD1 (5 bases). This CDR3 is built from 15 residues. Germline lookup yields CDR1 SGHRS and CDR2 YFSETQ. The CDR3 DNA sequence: TGCGCCAGCAGCCTATCAACTGGACAACAAGAGGCCCAGTACTTC. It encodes CASSLSTGQQEAQYF.

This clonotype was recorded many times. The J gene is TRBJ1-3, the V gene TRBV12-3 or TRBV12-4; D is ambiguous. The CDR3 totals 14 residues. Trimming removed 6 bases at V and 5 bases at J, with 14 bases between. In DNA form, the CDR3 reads TGTGCCAGCAGCCCCGGCCAGGCCAGAAACACCATATATTTT. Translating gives CASSPGQARNTIYF.

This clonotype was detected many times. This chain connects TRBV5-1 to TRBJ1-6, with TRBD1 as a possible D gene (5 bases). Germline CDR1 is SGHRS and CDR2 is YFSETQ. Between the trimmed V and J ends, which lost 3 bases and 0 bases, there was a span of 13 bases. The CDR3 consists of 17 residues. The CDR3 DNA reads TGCGCCAGCAGCTCGGGACTAAGTAGCTCCTATAATTCACCCCTCCACTTT. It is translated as CASSSGLSSSYNSPLHF.

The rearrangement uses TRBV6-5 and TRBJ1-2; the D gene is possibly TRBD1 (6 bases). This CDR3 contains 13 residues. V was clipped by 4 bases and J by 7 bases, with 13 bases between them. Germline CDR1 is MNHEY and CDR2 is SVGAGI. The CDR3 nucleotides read TGTGCCAGCAGTTGGCGACAGGATTCTGGCTACACCTTC. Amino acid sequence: CASSWRQDSGYTF.

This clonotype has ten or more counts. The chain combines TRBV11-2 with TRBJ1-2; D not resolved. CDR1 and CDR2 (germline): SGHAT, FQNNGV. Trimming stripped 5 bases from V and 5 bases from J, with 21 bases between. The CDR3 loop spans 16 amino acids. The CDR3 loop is CASSPNRANQAYGYTF. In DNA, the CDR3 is TGTGCCAGCAGCCCTAATCGGGCAAACCAGGCTTATGGCTACACCTTC. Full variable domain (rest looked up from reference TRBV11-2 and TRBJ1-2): EAGVAQSPRYKIIEKRQSVAFWCNPISGHATLYWYQQILGQGPKLLIQFQNNGVVDDSQLPKDRFSAERLKGVDSTLKIQPAKLEDSAVYLCASSPNRANQAYGYTFGSGTRLTVV.

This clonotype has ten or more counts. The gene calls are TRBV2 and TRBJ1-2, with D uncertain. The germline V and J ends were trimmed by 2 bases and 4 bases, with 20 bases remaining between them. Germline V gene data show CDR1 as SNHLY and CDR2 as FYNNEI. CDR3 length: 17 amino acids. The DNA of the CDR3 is TGTGCCAGCAGTGAACCAAAGCTAGAATCAATGGGCTATGGCTACACCTTC. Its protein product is CASSEPKLESMGYGYTF.

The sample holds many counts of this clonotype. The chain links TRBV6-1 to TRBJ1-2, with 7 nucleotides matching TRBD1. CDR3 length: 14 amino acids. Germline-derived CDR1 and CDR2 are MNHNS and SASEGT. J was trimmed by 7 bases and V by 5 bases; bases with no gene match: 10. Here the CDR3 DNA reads TGTGCCAGCAGTCGCCTTACAGGGGCGGGTGGCTACACCTTC. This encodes CASSRLTGAGGYTF.

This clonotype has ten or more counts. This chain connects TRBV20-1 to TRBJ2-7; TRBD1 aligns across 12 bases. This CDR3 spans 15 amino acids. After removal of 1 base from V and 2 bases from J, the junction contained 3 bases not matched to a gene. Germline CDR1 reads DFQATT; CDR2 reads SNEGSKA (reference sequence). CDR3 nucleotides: TGCAGTGCTAGAGGGGGACAGGGGGCCCCCTACGAGCAGTACTTC. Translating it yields CSARGGQGAPYEQYF.

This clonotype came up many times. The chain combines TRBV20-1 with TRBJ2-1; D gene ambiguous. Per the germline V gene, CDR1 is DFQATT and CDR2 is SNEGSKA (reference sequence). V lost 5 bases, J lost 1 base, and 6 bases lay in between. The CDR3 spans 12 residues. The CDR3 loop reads CSAQASYNEQFF. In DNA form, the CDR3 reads TGCAGTGCTCAGGCGTCCTACAATGAGCAGTTCTTC.

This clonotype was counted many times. In DNA form, the CDR3 reads TGTGCCTGGAGTGTACGTGTCGAGCAGTACTTC. Its protein is CAWSVRVEQYF. This chain connects TRBV30 to TRBJ2-7; no firm D call. The CDR3 covers 11 residues. V lost 0 bases, J lost 6 bases, and 6 bases lay in between. Per germline, CDR1 GTSNPN and CDR2 SVGIG (reference sequence).

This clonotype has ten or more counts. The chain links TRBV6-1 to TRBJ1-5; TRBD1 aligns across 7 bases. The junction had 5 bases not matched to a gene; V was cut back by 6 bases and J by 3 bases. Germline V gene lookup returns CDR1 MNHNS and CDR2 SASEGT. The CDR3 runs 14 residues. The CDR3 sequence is CASSPGGINQPQHF. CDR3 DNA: TGTGCCAGCAGCCCAGGGGGTATCAATCAGCCCCAGCATTTT.

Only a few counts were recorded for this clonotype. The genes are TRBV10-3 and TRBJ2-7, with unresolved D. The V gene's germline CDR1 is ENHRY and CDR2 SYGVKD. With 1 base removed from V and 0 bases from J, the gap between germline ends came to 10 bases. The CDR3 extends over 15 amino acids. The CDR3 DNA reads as TGTGCCATCAGTGAGTGGTGGAGCTCCTCCTACGAGCAGTACTTC. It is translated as CAISEWWSSSYEQYF.

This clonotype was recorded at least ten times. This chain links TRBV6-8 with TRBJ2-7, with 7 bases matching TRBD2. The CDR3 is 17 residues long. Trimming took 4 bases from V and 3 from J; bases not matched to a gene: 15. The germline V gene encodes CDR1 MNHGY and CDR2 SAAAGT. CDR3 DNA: TGTGCCAGCAGTTTTCAGTCCGGGACTACGCAGGTCTACGAGCAGTACTTC. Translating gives CASSFQSGTTQVYEQYF.

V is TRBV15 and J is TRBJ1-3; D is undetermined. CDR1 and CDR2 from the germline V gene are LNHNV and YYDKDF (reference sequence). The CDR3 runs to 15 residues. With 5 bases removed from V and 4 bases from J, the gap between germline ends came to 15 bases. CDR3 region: CATSPTRNRGNTIYF. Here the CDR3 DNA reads TGTGCCACCAGCCCTACACGGAATAGGGGAAACACCATATATTTT.

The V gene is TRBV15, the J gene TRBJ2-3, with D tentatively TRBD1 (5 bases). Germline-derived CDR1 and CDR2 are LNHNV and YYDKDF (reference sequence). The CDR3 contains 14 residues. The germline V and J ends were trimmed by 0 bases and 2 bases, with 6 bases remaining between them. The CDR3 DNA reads TGTGCCACCAGCAGAGACAGGGCCACAGATACGCAGTATTTT. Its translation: CATSRDRATDTQYF.

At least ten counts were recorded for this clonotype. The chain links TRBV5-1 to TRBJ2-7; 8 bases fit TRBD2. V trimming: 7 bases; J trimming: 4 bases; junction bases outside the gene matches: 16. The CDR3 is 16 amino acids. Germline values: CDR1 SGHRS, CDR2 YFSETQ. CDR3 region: CASAPQPGLAVYEQYF. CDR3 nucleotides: TGCGCCAGCGCCCCTCAACCCGGACTAGCAGTTTACGAGCAGTACTTC.

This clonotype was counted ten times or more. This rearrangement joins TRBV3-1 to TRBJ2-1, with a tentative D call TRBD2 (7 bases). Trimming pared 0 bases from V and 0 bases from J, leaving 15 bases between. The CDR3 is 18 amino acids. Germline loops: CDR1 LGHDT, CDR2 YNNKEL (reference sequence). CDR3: CASSQEGGRGSSYNEQFF. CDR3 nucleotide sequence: TGTGCCAGCAGCCAAGAGGGGGGGCGGGGGAGCTCCTACAATGAGCAGTTCTTC.

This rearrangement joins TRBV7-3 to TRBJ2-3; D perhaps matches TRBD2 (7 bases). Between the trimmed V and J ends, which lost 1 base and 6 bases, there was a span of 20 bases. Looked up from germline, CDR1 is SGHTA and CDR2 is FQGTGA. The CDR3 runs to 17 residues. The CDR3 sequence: CASSLMKRGGARDTQYF. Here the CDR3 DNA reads TGTGCCAGCAGCTTAATGAAGAGGGGGGGGGCCAGGGATACGCAGTATTTT. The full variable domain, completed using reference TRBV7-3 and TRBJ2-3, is GAGVSQTPSNKVTEKGKYVELRCDPISGHTALYWYRQSLGQGPEFLIYFQGTGAADDSGLPNDRFFAVRPEGSVSTLKIQRTERGDSAVYLCASSLMKRGGARDTQYFGPGTRLTVL.

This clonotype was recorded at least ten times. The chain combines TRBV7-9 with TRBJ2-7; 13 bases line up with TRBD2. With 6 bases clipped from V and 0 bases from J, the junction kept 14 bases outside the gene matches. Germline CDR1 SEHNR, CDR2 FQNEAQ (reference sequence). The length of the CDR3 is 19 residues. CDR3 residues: CASRSTGTSGDTSSYEQYF. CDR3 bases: TGTGCCAGCAGATCAACCGGGACTAGCGGGGACACGAGCTCCTACGAGCAGTACTTC.

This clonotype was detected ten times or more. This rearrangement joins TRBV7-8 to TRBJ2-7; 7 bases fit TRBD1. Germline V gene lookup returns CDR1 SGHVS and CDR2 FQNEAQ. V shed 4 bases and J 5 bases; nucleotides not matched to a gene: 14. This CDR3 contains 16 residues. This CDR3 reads CASSSHPNRGGNEQYF. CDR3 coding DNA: TGTGCCAGCAGCTCCCATCCTAACAGGGGTGGAAACGAGCAGTACTTC.

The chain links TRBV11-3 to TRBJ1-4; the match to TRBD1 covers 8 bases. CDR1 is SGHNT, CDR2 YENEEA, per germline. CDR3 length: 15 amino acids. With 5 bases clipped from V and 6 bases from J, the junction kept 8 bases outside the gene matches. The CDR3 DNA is TGTGCCAGCAGCCTATGGCAGGGGGCACATGAAAAACTGTTTTTT. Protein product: CASSLWQGAHEKLFF.

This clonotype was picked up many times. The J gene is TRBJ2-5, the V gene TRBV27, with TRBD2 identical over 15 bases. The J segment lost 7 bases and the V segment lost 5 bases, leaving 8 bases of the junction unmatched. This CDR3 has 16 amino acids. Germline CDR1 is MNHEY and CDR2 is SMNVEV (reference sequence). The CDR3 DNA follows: TGTGCCAGCAGTGCCGGACTAGCGGGAGGGCACGGGACCCAGTACTTC. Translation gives CASSAGLAGGHGTQYF.

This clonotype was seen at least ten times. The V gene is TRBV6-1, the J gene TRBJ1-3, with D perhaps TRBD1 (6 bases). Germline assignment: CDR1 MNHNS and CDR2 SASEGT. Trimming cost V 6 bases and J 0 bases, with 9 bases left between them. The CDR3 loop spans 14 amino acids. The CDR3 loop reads CASRPGDSGNTIYF. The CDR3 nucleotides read TGTGCCAGCAGGCCAGGGGACTCTGGAAACACCATATATTTT.